This T cell receptor (beta chain) derives from a study of long-term antiretroviral therapy in people with HIV. Study results and caveats: All time points showed a repertoire dominated by clones expanded before ART.

At minimum, one pre-ART and two post-ART PBMC samples were obtained from each donor. Version v3.0 of the immunoSEQ assay was performed at survey level. Only in-frame clones appear in the TCRdb table, and some are missing; sequencing was by immunoSEQ multiplex PCR. There are 20,000 to 30,000 clones in the sample; 70% to 85% occur only once, and approximately 2.5% lies in the top ten. CDR3 size: 14 residues. CDR1 and CDR2 (germline): LGHNT, FRNRAP. V was shortened by 6 bases and J by 2 bases, with 10 bases between the two germline ends. A word on this clone: Its antigen remains unidentified.

The receptor's source is a man between 45 and 60 years old with HIV. The sequencing here drew on unsorted PBMCs, taken 3 years after starting antiretroviral therapy. This sequence joins TRBV12-5 and TRBJ2-2; D possibly corresponds to TRBD1 (6 bases). The CDR3 DNA is TGTGCTAGTGGCCAGGACAGAAACACCGGGGAGCTGTTTTTT. It encodes CASGQDRNTGELFF.